This T cell receptor beta chain is drawn from a study of neurological immune-mediated disorders. Study-wide context: Secondary progressive cases numbered 3 among the roughly 34 multiple sclerosis patients, while the other 31 were relapsing-remitting.

Synthesis of cDNA was performed by 5'RACE using 10-nucleotide random UMIs. TCRdb itself ran the 5' RACE reads through MiXCR, one entry per CDR3 protein. The top ten hold roughly 2.1% of the sample, which has roughly 25,000 distinct CDR3 sequences, 2% to 2.5% seen once. Ten or more counts support this clonotype. Its target is unknown. Regarding the study as a whole: None of the CDR3 amino acid sequences of expanded clones recurred across subjects, suggesting private repertoires in all groups.

The sample comprised PBMCs. The receptor comes from a woman aged 45-65 years with multiple sclerosis.

In DNA, the CDR3 is TGTGCCAGCAGCTTAGTAGGGGGTGGGGGACTCGCTGAAGCTTTCTTT. Amino acid sequence: CASSLVGGGGLAEAFF. The chain combines TRBV7-9 with TRBJ1-1, with D possibly being TRBD1 (6 bases). CDR1 is SEHNR, CDR2 FQNEAQ, per germline (reference sequence). The ends were cut back, 1 base at V and 6 bases at J, with 18 bases in the middle. This CDR3 has 16 amino acids. The full variable domain, rest sourced from reference TRBV7-9 and TRBJ1-1, is DTGVSQNPRHKITKRGQNVTFRCDPISEHNRLYWYRQTLGQGPEFLTYFQNEAQLEKSRLLSDRFSAERPKGSFSTLEIQRTEQGDSAMYLCASSLVGGGGLAEAFFGQGTRLTVV.